What follows are 7 T cell receptor beta chains derived from one specimen sequenced in a study of blood T cell repertoires in COVID-19. Data came from immunoSEQ multiplex PCR; TCRdb stores just in-frame clones and leaves some out. The sample has about 280,000 clones; around 89% are singletons. Sequencing input: peripheral blood. These receptors were taken from a man aged 40-50 years with acute or convalescent COVID-19.

This chain connects TRBV2 to TRBJ2-1, with TRBD2 as a possible D gene (5 bases). The CDR3 totals 14 residues. Deletions cut 7 bases from V and 1 base from J, with 11 bases between. CDR1 is SNHLY, CDR2 FYNNEI, per germline. The CDR3 DNA reads TGTGCCAGCAAAGAGTTAGCGTCCTACAATGAGCAGTTCTTC. It translates to CASKELASYNEQFF.

A note on this clone: The identical CDR3 is also encoded by other nucleotide sequences in the sample. The genes are TRBV6-5 and TRBJ2-7, with 7 bases fitting TRBD1. The CDR3 runs 12 residues. Germline CDR1 and CDR2: MNHEY and SVGAGI. The trim removed 6 bases at V and 3 bases at J, leaving 2 bases unmatched. This CDR3 reads CASSRDSYEQYF. The CDR3 DNA is TGTGCCAGCAGCCGGGACAGCTACGAGCAGTACTTC.

The chain is built from TRBV9 and TRBJ2-7; the D gene is possibly TRBD1 (6 bases). This CDR3 is 14 amino acids long. Germline-derived CDR1 and CDR2 are SGDLS and YYNGEE. V was cut by 5 bases and J by 2 bases, with 14 bases left in between. The CDR3 DNA reads as TGTGCCAGCAGTCCACAGGGTCCCACCTACGAGCAGTACTTC. Protein sequence: CASSPQGPTYEQYF.

The chain combines TRBV29-1 with TRBJ1-5, with a tentative D call TRBD1 (5 bases). The V end was cut by 6 bases, the J end by 6 bases, with 12 bases between. The CDR3 length is 12 residues. Germline CDR1 is SQVTM and CDR2 is ANQGSEA. The CDR3 DNA reads as TGCAGCGTGGCAGGGCAGGGTCAGCCCCAGCATTTT. As protein: CSVAGQGQPQHF.

This chain uses TRBV2 with TRBJ2-1; 10 bases fit TRBD1. CDR1 is SNHLY, CDR2 FYNNEI, per germline. V lost 6 bases and J lost 5; bases outside the gene matches: 7. The CDR3 is 15 amino acids. DNA of the CDR3: TGTGCCAGCAGGGGGGGGACAGGGGCCCACAATGAGCAGTTCTTC. It translates to CASRGGTGAHNEQFF.

The chain combines TRBV9 with TRBJ1-6, with a possible D match to TRBD1 (6 bases). From germline, CDR1 is SGDLS and CDR2 YYNGEE. V was trimmed by 3 bases and J by 3 bases, leaving 19 bases between them. There are 18 residues in the CDR3. The CDR3 is CASSDYPGGLRYNSPLHF. CDR3 nucleotide sequence: TGTGCCAGCAGCGACTACCCGGGGGGCTTACGCTATAATTCACCCCTCCACTTT.

The V and J genes are TRBV19 and TRBJ2-7; 7 bases map to TRBD1. The trim removed 5 bases at V and 2 bases at J, leaving 3 bases unmatched. The germline V gene has CDR1 LNHDA and CDR2 SQIVND (reference sequence). CDR3 size: 13 residues. Written as DNA, the CDR3 is TGTGCCAGTAGTCCCGGACAGGCCTACGAGCAGTACTTC. Translated, it gives CASSPGQAYEQYF.